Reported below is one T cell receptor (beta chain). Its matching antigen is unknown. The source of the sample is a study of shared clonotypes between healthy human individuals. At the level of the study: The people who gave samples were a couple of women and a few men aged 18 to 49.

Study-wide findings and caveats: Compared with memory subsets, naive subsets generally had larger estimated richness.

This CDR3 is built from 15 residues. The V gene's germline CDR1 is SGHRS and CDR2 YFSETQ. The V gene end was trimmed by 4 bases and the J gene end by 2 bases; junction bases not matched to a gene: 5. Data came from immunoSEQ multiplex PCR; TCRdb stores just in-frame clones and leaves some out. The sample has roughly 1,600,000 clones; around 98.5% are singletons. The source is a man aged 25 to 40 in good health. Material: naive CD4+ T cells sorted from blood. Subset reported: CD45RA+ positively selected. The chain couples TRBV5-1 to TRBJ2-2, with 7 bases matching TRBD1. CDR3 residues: CASSPDRINTGELFF. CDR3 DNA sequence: TGCGCCAGCAGCCCGGACAGGATTAACACCGGGGAGCTGTTTTTT.